Shown below are 2 T cell receptor beta chains from a single sample sequenced in a study of tumour-infiltrating T cells in Burkitt lymphoma. The assay was immunoSEQ multiplex PCR, and TCRdb's table has in-frame clones only and misses some. The sample shows over 1,500 clones, about 13% of them seen only once. Sequencing was performed on tumor tissue. All receptors come from a human donor with Burkitt lymphoma.

This sequence joins TRBV7-2 and TRBJ2-2; TRBD1 aligns across 9 bases. The CDR3 consists of 12 residues. The germline V gene encodes CDR1 SGHTA and CDR2 FQGNSA. The junction had 3 bases not matched to a gene; V was cut back by 10 bases and J by 6 bases. The CDR3 loop is CATGQGPGELFF. The CDR3 DNA reads TGTGCCACCGGACAGGGGCCCGGGGAGCTGTTTTTT.

The chain uses TRBV5-6 and TRBJ2-3, with 11 bases matching TRBD2. J was trimmed by 4 bases and V by 1 base; bases with no gene match: 2. The CDR3 has 15 residues. CDR1 is SGHDT and CDR2 is YYEEEE in the germline V gene. The DNA for the CDR3 is TGTGCCAGCAGCTTGCCGGGACTAGCGGCAGATACGCAGTATTTT. The encoded protein is CASSLPGLAADTQYF.